The 32 T cell receptor beta chains given below trace back to one sample, sequenced in a study of cytotoxic CD8 clonotypes in ibrutinib-treated CLL (dated by TCRdb to about 2021). The method behind the library was the immunoSEQ multiplex PCR assay. TCRdb took this table from immuneACCESS and kept in-frame rearrangements with V and J called. Such tables lack part of the clones; where checked against another copy, unresolved V genes explain under half of the gap, and the rest is unexplained. This sample holds some 24,000 clones; around four fifths were observed only once. The ten largest clones capture under 9.5% of the sample. This specimen was PBMCs, taken before ibrutinib treatment. These receptors were taken from a human donor with chronic lymphocytic leukemia.

This chain links TRBV28 with TRBJ2-7; no clear D gene. Trimming removed 6 bases from V and 5 bases from J, with 8 bases in between. This CDR3 is 11 amino acids long. CDR1 and CDR2 from the germline V gene are MDHEN and SYDVKM. CDR3 amino acids: CASSLGNEQYF. As DNA, the CDR3 is TGTGCCAGCAGCTTGGGGAACGAGCAGTACTTC.

This clone was observed a single time. The chain recombines TRBV12-5 with TRBJ2-2, with 7 bases that match TRBD1. The trim removed 4 bases at V and 5 bases at J, leaving 13 bases unmatched. Germline CDR1 LGHNT, CDR2 FRNRAP. The CDR3 length is 17 residues. The CDR3 DNA sequence: TGTGCTAGTGGTTCGGACCCCTGGACAGGCGGAACCGGGGAGCTGTTTTTT. As protein: CASGSDPWTGGTGELFF.

In its sample, this clone is hyperexpanded. The rearrangement joins TRBV19 to TRBJ1-3, with 7 bases fitting TRBD1. Germline V gene data show CDR1 as LNHDA and CDR2 as SQIVND (reference sequence). The ends lost 6 bases at V and 1 base at J; junction bases unmatched: 3. The CDR3 has 14 residues. Here the CDR3 reads CASSRTGSGNTIYF. CDR3 coding DNA: TGTGCCAGTAGCCGGACAGGATCTGGAAACACCATATATTTT.

J is TRBJ2-3 and V is TRBV28, with 11 positions matching TRBD2. The CDR3 loop spans 16 amino acids. Looked up from germline, CDR1 is MDHEN and CDR2 is SYDVKM. Unmatched junction bases numbered 8, after V lost 4 bases and J lost 5 bases. The chain's CDR3 is CASSWVSGRDVDTQYF. Written as DNA, the CDR3 is TGTGCCAGCAGTTGGGTTAGCGGGAGGGATGTAGATACGCAGTATTTT.

The chain recombines TRBV7-2 with TRBJ2-7, with D perhaps matching TRBD1 (7 bases). Germline-derived CDR1 and CDR2 are SGHTA and FQGNSA. V lost 6 bases to trimming and J lost 4 bases, with 13 bases between them. CDR3 size: 13 residues. The chain's CDR3 is CASSPGGRYEQYF. The CDR3 DNA reads as TGTGCCAGCAGTCCAGGGGGGCGTTACGAGCAGTACTTC.

The chain is built from TRBV10-2 and TRBJ2-7, with 11 bases identical to TRBD2. The V segment lost 6 bases and the J segment 2 bases; nucleotides outside the gene matches: 6. The CDR3 is made up of 15 amino acids. The germline V gene has CDR1 WSHSY and CDR2 SAAADI. The CDR3 loop reads CASRDTSGSTYEQYF. DNA for the CDR3: TGCGCCAGCAGAGACACTAGCGGGAGTACCTACGAGCAGTACTTC.

The CDR3 DNA reads as TGCGCCAGCACCACGAGGGGGACGAACACTGAAGCTTTCTTT. It codes for CASTTRGTNTEAFF. The rearrangement uses TRBV5-1 and TRBJ1-1; possibly TRBD1 for D (6 bases). V dropped 6 bases and J dropped 1 base, with 13 bases sitting between them. The germline V gene has CDR1 SGHRS and CDR2 YFSETQ. The CDR3 loop spans 14 amino acids.

The chain employs TRBV10-3 and TRBJ2-7, with 7 bases fitting TRBD1. J lost 2 bases, V lost 11 bases, and 9 bases had no gene match. The CDR3 sequence is 13 residues long. Germline V gives CDR1 ENHRY, CDR2 SYGVKD. The CDR3 DNA is TGTGCCGCAGCCGGGACAGAGACCTACGAGCAGTACTTC. It is translated as CAAAGTETYEQYF.

The chain has TRBV10-1 and TRBJ1-1, with 7 positions matching TRBD1. This CDR3 spans 14 amino acids. J lost 4 bases, V lost 6 bases, and 8 bases had no gene match. Germline CDR1 WNHNN, CDR2 SYGVQD (reference sequence). As DNA, the CDR3 is TGCGCCAGCAGCCTCGGCCAGGGGGGCACTGAAGCTTTCTTT. Its protein product is CASSLGQGGTEAFF.

This CDR3 is CASSLGQGSYGYTF. Written as DNA, the CDR3 is TGTGCCAGCAGCCTTGGACAGGGTTCGTATGGCTACACCTTC. The chain employs TRBV9 and TRBJ1-2; 8 bases fit TRBD1. Germline assignment: CDR1 SGDLS and CDR2 YYNGEE. After removal of 4 bases from V and 5 bases from J, the junction contained 7 bases not matched to a gene. CDR3 size: 14 residues.

The chain uses TRBV4-1 and TRBJ2-5; TRBD1 agrees at 10 bases. CDR1 is MGHRA and CDR2 is YSYEKL in the germline V gene. CDR3 length equals 15 residues. The ends lost 5 bases at V and 10 bases at J; junction bases unmatched: 13. The CDR3 sequence: CASSDMGQGMSGQYF. Here the CDR3 DNA reads TGCGCCAGCAGCGATATGGGACAGGGGATGTCCGGCCAGTACTTC.

The chain carries TRBV2 and TRBJ2-3; 12 nucleotides line up with TRBD2. The CDR3 extends over 17 amino acids. Germline loops: CDR1 SNHLY, CDR2 FYNNEI. The junction had 8 bases not matched to a gene; V was cut back by 2 bases and J by 5 bases. As DNA, the CDR3 is TGTGCCAGCAGTGAACTTCTAGCGGGAGGGTTTGGAGATACGCAGTATTTT. Its protein is CASSELLAGGFGDTQYF.

The V gene is TRBV9, the J gene TRBJ2-3; the D is unclear. Trimming took off 4 bases at V and 4 bases at J, with 10 bases between the two ends. Germline CDR1 SGDLS, CDR2 YYNGEE. The CDR3 covers 13 residues. CDR3 sequence (DNA): TGTGCCAGCAGCTCAGTACTCGCAGATACGCAGTATTTT. Protein: CASSSVLADTQYF.

The chain uses TRBV11-3 and TRBJ2-1; 10 nucleotides match TRBD2. The CDR3 totals 16 residues. CDR1 is SGHNT and CDR2 is YENEEA in the germline V gene. The V segment lost 1 base and the J segment 4 bases; nucleotides outside the gene matches: 4. For the CDR3, the DNA is TGTGCCAGCAGCTTAGGGGGACTAGCGAGATACAATGAGCAGTTCTTC. It translates to CASSLGGLARYNEQFF.

V usage is TRBV11-2 and J usage is TRBJ1-4; D unresolved. Germline V lookup: CDR1 SGHAT, CDR2 FQNNGV. Trimming left V 1 base short and J 1 base short, with 7 bases between. The CDR3 loop spans 15 amino acids. This CDR3 is CASSLGVQTNEKLFF. The CDR3 bases are TGTGCCAGCAGCTTAGGGGTGCAAACTAATGAAAAACTGTTTTTT.

V and J are TRBV2 and TRBJ1-6; D not resolved. Germline V lookup: CDR1 SNHLY, CDR2 FYNNEI. V dropped 3 bases and J dropped 5 bases, with 5 bases sitting between them. The CDR3 has 13 amino acids. The DNA for the CDR3 is TGTGCCAGCAGTGAGGGGAATAATTCACCCCTCCACTTT. It is translated as CASSEGNNSPLHF.

This clone was seen just once. The rearrangement uses TRBV19 and TRBJ1-1, with D possibly matching TRBD1 (5 bases). This CDR3 spans 14 amino acids. Per the germline V gene, CDR1 is LNHDA and CDR2 is SQIVND (reference sequence). The V gene lost 6 bases and the J gene lost 3 bases, with 14 bases spanning the gap. The CDR3 region has the DNA TGTGCCAGTAGCTGGGACGGTGGGGACACTGAAGCTTTCTTT. Its translation: CASSWDGGDTEAFF.

This chain joins TRBV18 and TRBJ2-3; unclear D gene. Trimming stripped 6 bases from V and 0 bases from J, with 16 bases between. Germline assignment: CDR1 KGHSH and CDR2 LQKENI. The length of the CDR3 is 16 residues. In nucleotides, the CDR3 is TGTGCCAGCTCGCGTCGACAAGACCCTAGCACAGATACGCAGTATTTT. Translating it yields CASSRRQDPSTDTQYF.

The chain combines TRBV9 with TRBJ2-7, with D possibly TRBD2 on 6 matching bases. The ends were cut back, 4 bases at V and 6 bases at J, with 17 bases in the middle. The CDR3 extends over 14 amino acids. Germline assignment: CDR1 SGDLS and CDR2 YYNGEE. The CDR3 DNA sequence: TGTGCCAGCAGCCCCCTTCAGAATAGCGGCGAGCAGTACTTC. Encoded protein: CASSPLQNSGEQYF.

J is TRBJ1-4 and V is TRBV4-2; possibly TRBD1 for D (5 bases). Germline CDR1 and CDR2: LGHNA and YNFKEQ. V was trimmed by 0 bases and J by 7 bases, leaving 9 bases between them. There are 14 residues in the CDR3. CDR3 in amino acids: CASSQEPGREKLFF. CDR3 DNA sequence: TGTGCCAGCAGCCAAGAGCCGGGGCGTGAAAAACTGTTTTTT.

This rearrangement joins TRBV2 to TRBJ2-7; 8 nucleotides align to TRBD2. CDR1 and CDR2 from the germline V gene are SNHLY and FYNNEI. V gave up 10 bases and J gave up 0 bases; unmatched junction bases: 8. The CDR3 is 14 amino acids. CDR3 coding DNA: TGTGCCATCTCGCCGGGGACTAGCTCCTACGAGCAGTACTTC. Its translation: CAISPGTSSYEQYF.

This clone has a handful of counts. The chain is built from TRBV19 and TRBJ2-2, with D perhaps TRBD2 (6 bases). The CDR3 loop spans 13 amino acids. Germline lookup yields CDR1 LNHDA and CDR2 SQIVND (reference sequence). Trimming removed 7 bases at V and 7 bases at J, with 13 bases between. CDR3 region: CASKGGKGGELFF. The DNA for the CDR3 is TGTGCCAGTAAAGGCGGGAAAGGCGGGGAGCTGTTTTTT. The full variable domain, completed using reference TRBV19 and TRBJ2-2, is DGGITQSPKYLFRKEGQNVTLSCEQNLNHDAMYWYRQDPGQGLRLIYYSQIVNDFQKGDIAEGYSVSREKKESFPLTVTSAQKNPTAFYLCASKGGKGGELFFGEGSRLTVL.

This chain uses TRBV19 with TRBJ1-3; D unclear. The germline V gene encodes CDR1 LNHDA and CDR2 SQIVND (reference sequence). Trimming shortened V by 4 bases and J by 0 bases, and 7 bases separated the two germline ends. CDR3 length equals 14 residues. The CDR3 loop is CASSNQHSGNTIYF. CDR3 DNA: TGTGCCAGTAGTAACCAGCACTCTGGAAACACCATATATTTT.

V is TRBV4-2 and J is TRBJ2-3; TRBD2 is a possible D gene (5 bases). Germline loops: CDR1 LGHNA, CDR2 YNFKEQ. CDR3 length: 16 amino acids. V was pared by 1 base and J by 7 bases, with 18 bases between. CDR3 region: CASSQAGSSGFNTQYF. In nucleotides, the CDR3 is TGTGCCAGCAGCCAAGCCGGCAGTTCGGGGTTTAATACGCAGTATTTT.

The J gene is TRBJ2-1, the V gene TRBV11-2; possible D gene TRBD2, 6 bases. In germline, CDR1 is SGHAT, CDR2 FQNNGV. Deletions cut 4 bases from V and 9 bases from J, with 19 bases between. This CDR3 comprises 15 residues. The CDR3 protein is CASSSMQRAQGEQFF. DNA for the CDR3: TGTGCCAGCAGCTCAATGCAGCGGGCCCAGGGTGAGCAGTTCTTC. The full variable domain, its missing parts supplied by reference TRBV11-2 and TRBJ2-1, is EAGVAQSPRYKIIEKRQSVAFWCNPISGHATLYWYQQILGQGPKLLIQFQNNGVVDDSQLPKDRFSAERLKGVDSTLKIQPAKLEDSAVYLCASSSMQRAQGEQFFGPGTRLTVL.

The gene calls are TRBV6-4 and TRBJ2-1, with 7 bases that match TRBD2. Germline values: CDR1 MRHNA, CDR2 SNTAGT. This CDR3 has 17 residues. Trimming removed 0 bases from V and 0 bases from J; junction bases left unmatched: 5. This CDR3 is CASSDSASGSSYNEQFF. The CDR3 region has the DNA TGTGCCAGCAGTGACTCTGCTAGCGGAAGCTCCTACAATGAGCAGTTCTTC.

This sequence joins TRBV19 and TRBJ1-1; the D is unclear. Trimming shortened V by 1 base and J by 5 bases, and 11 bases separated the two germline ends. The CDR3 loop spans 14 amino acids. Germline V gene data show CDR1 as LNHDA and CDR2 as SQIVND (reference sequence). CDR3 nucleotide sequence: TGTGCCAGTAGTATAGCTCCCGGAGGGACTGAAGCTTTCTTT. Translation gives CASSIAPGGTEAFF.

This clone was counted a few times. The V gene is TRBV28, the J gene TRBJ2-7, with a tentative D call TRBD2 (6 bases). The CDR3 spans 14 residues. The germline gives CDR1 MDHEN, CDR2 SYDVKM. Trimming cost V 8 bases and J 5 bases, with 19 bases left between them. This chain's CDR3 is CASSGPPRGNEQYF. For the CDR3, the DNA is TGTGCCAGCTCCGGTCCTCCGCGGGGTAACGAGCAGTACTTC.

The chain's CDR3 is CASSDVLKGWGANVLTF. CDR3 DNA sequence: TGTGCCAGCAGTGATGTACTGAAGGGTTGGGGGGCCAACGTCCTGACTTTC. V usage is TRBV2 and J usage is TRBJ2-6; D is unresolved. Trimming took 3 bases from V and 4 from J, leaving 16 bases between them. The germline V gene encodes CDR1 SNHLY and CDR2 FYNNEI. The CDR3 is 17 residues long.

The gene calls are TRBV7-2 and TRBJ2-1; possible D gene TRBD2, 6 bases. V was cut by 1 base and J by 4 bases, with 11 bases left in between. The CDR3 loop spans 15 amino acids. CDR1 and CDR2 from the germline V gene are SGHTA and FQGNSA. CDR3 bases: TGTGCCAGCAGCTTAGAAAGGGGAGGTTACAATGAGCAGTTCTTC. This sequence encodes CASSLERGGYNEQFF.

A word on this clone: Other DNA sequences in the same sample also yield this CDR3. The V and J genes are TRBV19 and TRBJ2-3; D unclear. The ends were cut back, 3 bases at V and 0 bases at J, with 4 bases in the middle. This CDR3 has 13 residues. The germline V gene has CDR1 LNHDA and CDR2 SQIVND (reference sequence). This CDR3 reads CASSIGSTDTQYF. DNA for the CDR3: TGTGCCAGTAGTATTGGTAGCACAGATACGCAGTATTTT.

The chain couples TRBV19 to TRBJ2-5; 7 bases match TRBD2. The ends lost 8 bases at V and 5 bases at J; junction bases unmatched: 17. CDR1 LNHDA and CDR2 SQIVND come from the germline V gene (reference sequence). This CDR3 region has 16 residues. CDR3 protein: CASGQGAGATSETQYF. In DNA, the CDR3 is TGTGCCAGTGGTCAAGGGGCGGGAGCAACGAGTGAGACCCAGTACTTC.